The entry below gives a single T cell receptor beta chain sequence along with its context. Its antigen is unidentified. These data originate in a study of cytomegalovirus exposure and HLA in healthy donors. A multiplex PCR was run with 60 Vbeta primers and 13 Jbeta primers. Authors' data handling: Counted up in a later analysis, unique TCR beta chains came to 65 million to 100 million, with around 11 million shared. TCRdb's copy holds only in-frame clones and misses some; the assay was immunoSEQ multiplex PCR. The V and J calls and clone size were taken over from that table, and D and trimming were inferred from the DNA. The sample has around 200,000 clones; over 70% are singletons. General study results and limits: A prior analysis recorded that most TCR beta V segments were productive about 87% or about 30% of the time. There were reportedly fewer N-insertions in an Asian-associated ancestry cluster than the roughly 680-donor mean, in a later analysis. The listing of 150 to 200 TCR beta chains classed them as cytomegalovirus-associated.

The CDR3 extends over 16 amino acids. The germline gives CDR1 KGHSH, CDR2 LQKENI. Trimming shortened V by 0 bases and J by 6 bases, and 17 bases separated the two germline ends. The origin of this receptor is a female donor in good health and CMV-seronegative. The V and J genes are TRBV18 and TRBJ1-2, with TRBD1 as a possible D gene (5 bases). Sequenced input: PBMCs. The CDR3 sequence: CASSPPEVGGRDGYTF. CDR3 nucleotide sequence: TGTGCCAGCTCACCACCGGAGGTCGGGGGTAGGGATGGCTACACCTTC.